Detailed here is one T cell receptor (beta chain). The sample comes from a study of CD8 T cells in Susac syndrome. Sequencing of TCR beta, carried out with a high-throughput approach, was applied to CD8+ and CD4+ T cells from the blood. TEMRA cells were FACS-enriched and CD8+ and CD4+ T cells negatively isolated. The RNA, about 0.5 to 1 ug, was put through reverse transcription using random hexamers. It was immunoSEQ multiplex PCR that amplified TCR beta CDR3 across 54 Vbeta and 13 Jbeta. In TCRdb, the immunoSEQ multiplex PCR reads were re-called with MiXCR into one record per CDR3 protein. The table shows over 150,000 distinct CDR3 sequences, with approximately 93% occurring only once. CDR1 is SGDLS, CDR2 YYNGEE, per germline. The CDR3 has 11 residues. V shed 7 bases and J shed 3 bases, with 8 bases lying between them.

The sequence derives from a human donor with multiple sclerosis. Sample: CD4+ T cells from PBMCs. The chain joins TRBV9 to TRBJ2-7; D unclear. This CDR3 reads CASGLDYEQYF. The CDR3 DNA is TGTGCCAGCGGCCTTGACTACGAGCAGTACTTC.